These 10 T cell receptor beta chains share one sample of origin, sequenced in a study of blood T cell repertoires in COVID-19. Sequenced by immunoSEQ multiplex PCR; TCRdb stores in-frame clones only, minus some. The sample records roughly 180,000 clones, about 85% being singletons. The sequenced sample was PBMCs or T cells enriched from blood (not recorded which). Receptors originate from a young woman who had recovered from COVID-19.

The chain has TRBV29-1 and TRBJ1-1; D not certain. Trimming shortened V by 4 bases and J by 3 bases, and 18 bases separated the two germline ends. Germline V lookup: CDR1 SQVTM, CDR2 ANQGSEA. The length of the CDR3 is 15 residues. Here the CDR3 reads CSVALRVASDTEAFF. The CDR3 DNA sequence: TGCAGCGTTGCCCTGAGGGTAGCATCCGACACTGAAGCTTTCTTT.

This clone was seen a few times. CDR3 nucleotide sequence: TGTGCCAGCAGTCTGGGACAGCGAATGAACACTGAAGCTTTCTTT. Translated, it gives CASSLGQRMNTEAFF. V and J are TRBV27 and TRBJ1-1; 7 nucleotides line up with TRBD1. V shed 5 bases, J shed 0 bases, and the junction held 6 bases outside the gene matches. The CDR3 consists of 15 residues. Germline CDR1 and CDR2: MNHEY and SMNVEV (reference sequence).

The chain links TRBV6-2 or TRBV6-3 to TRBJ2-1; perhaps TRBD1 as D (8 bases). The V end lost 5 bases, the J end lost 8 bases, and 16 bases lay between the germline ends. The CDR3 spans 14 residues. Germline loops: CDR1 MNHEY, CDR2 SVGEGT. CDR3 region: CASSDRGGEDEQFF. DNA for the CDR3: TGTGCCAGCAGTGACAGGGGAGGGGAGGATGAGCAGTTCTTC.

CDR3 amino acids: CASSQGAVDEQYF. The CDR3 DNA reads as TGTGCCAGCAGTCAAGGGGCTGTGGACGAGCAGTACTTC. This sequence joins TRBV12-3 or TRBV12-4 and TRBJ2-7; D possibly corresponds to TRBD1 (5 bases). The germline V and J ends were trimmed by 5 bases and 5 bases, with 13 bases remaining between them. This CDR3 has 13 amino acids.

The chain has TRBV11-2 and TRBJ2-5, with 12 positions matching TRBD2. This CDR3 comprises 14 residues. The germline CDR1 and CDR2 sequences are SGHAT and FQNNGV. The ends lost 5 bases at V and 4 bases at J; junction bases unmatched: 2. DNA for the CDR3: TGTGCCAGCAGCCGGACTAGCGGGGCAGAGACCCAGTACTTC. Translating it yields CASSRTSGAETQYF. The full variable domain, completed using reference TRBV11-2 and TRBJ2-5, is EAGVAQSPRYKIIEKRQSVAFWCNPISGHATLYWYQQILGQGPKLLIQFQNNGVVDDSQLPKDRFSAERLKGVDSTLKIQPAKLEDSAVYLCASSRTSGAETQYFGPGTRLLVL.

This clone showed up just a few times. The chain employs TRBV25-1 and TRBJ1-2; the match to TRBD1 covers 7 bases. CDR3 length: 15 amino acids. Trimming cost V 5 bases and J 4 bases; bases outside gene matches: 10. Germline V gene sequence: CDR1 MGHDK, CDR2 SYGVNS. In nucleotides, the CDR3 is TGTGCCAGCAGTCCCCCCGGGACAGCCACCTATGGCTACACCTTC. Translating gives CASSPPGTATYGYTF.

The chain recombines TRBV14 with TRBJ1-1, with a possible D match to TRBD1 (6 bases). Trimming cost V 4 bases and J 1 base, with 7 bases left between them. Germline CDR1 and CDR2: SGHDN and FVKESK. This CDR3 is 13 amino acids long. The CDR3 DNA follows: TGTGCCAGCAGCCGGGACACGAACACTGAAGCTTTCTTT. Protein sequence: CASSRDTNTEAFF.

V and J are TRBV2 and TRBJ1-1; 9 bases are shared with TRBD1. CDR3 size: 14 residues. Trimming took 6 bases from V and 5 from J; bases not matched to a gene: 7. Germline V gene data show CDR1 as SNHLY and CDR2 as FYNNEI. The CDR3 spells CASSRGTGRTEAFF. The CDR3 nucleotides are TGTGCCAGCAGCCGAGGGACAGGGAGGACTGAAGCTTTCTTT.

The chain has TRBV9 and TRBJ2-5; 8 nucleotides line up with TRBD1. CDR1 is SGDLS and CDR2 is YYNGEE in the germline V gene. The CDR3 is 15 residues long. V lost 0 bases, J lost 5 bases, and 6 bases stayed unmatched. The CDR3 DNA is TGTGCCAGCAGCGTAGTTTCAGGGGGCTTTGAGACCCAGTACTTC. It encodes CASSVVSGGFETQYF.

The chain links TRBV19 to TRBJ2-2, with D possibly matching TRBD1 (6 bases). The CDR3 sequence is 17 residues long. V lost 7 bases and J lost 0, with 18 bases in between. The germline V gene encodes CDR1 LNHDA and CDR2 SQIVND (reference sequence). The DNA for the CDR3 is TGTGCCAGTACCCCCATCTCGGACAGCTCGAACACCGGGGAGCTGTTTTTT. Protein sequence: CASTPISDSSNTGELFF.